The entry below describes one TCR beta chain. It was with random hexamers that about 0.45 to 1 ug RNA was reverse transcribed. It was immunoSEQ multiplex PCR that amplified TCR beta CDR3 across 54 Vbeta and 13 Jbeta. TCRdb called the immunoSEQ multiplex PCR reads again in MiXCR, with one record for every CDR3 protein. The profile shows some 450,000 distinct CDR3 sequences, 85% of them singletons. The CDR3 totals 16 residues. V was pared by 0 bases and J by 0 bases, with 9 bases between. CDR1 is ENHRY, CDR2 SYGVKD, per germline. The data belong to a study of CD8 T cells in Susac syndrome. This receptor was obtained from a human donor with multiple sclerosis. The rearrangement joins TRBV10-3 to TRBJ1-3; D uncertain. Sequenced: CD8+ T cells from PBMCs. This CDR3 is CAISESMGSSGNTIYF. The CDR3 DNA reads TGTGCCATCAGTGAGTCGATGGGCAGCTCTGGAAACACCATATATTTT.